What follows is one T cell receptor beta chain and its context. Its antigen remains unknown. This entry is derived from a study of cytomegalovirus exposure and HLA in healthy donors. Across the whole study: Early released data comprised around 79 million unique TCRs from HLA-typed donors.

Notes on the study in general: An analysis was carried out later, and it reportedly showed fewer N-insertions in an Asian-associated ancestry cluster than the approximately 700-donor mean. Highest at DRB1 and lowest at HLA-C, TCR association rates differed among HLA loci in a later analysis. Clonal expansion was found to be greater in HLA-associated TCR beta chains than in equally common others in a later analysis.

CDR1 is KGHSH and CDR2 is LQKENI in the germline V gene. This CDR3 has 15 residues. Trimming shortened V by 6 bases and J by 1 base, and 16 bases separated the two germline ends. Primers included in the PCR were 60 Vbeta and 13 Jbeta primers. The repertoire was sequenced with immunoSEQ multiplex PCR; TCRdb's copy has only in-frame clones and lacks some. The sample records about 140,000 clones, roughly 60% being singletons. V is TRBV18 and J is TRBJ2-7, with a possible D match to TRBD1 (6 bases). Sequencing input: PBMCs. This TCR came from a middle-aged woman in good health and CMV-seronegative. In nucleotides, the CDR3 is TGTGCCAGCTCGGGGAACCGGGACACTTCCTACGAGCAGTACTTC. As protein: CASSGNRDTSYEQYF.